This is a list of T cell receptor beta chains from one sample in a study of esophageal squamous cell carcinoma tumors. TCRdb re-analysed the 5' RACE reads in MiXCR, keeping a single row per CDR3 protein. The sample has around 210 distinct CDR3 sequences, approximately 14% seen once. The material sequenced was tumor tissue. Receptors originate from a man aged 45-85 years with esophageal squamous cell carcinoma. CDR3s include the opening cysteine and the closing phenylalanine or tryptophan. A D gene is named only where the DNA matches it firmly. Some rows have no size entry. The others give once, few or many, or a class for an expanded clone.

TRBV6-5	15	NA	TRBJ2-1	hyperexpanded	CASSGTGRLYNEQFF	TGTGCCAGCAGCGGAACCGGCCGACTTTACAATGAGCAGTTCTTC
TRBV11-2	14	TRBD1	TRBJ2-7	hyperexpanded	CASIGQGRSYEQYF	TGTGCCAGCATTGGACAGGGACGCTCCTACGAGCAGTACTTC
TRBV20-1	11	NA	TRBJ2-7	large	CSARAGVGQYF	TGCAGTGCTAGAGCAGGCGTGGGACAGTACTTC
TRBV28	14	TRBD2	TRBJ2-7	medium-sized	CASILTSGSGEQYF	TGTGCCAGCATCTTGACTAGCGGGAGCGGGGAGCAGTACTTC
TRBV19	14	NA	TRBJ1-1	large	CASSWPAKNTEAFF	TGTGCCAGTAGTTGGCCGGCTAAGAACACTGAAGCTTTCTTT
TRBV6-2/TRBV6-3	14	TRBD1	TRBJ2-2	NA	CANSPGQSTGERFF	TGTGCCAACAGCCCGGGACAGAGCACCGGGGAGCGGTTTTTT
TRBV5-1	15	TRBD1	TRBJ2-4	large	CASSLATGQGNIQYF	TGCGCCAGCAGCTTGGCCACGGGACAGGGAAACATTCAGTACTTC
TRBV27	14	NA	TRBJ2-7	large	CASSFHSTLDEQYF	TGTGCCAGCAGTTTCCACTCAACGCTAGACGAGCAGTACTTC
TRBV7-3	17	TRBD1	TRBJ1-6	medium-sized	CASSTNSRGQGGSPLHF	TGTGCCAGCAGTACAAATTCTAGGGGACAGGGGGGATCACCCCTCCACTTT
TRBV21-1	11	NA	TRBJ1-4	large	CASRTLADLFF	TGTGCCAGCAGAACCTTAGCAGACCTGTTTTTT
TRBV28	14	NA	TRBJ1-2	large	CASSLRQGSYGYTF	TGTGCCAGCAGTTTGAGGCAGGGCTCCTATGGCTACACCTTC
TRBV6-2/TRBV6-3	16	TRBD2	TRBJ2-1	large	CASSYPGTTASNEQFF	TGTGCCAGCAGTTACCCCGGGACTACTGCGTCCAATGAGCAGTTCTTC
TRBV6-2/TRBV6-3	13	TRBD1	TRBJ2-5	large	CATLTGVQETQYF	TGTGCCACTTTAACAGGGGTTCAAGAGACCCAGTACTTC
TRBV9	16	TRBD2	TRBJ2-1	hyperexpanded	CASSSRTSGVKNEQFF	TGTGCCAGCAGCTCCCGGACTAGCGGGGTGAAAAATGAGCAGTTCTTC
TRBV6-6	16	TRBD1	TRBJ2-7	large	CASSQPSGTGAYEQYF	TGTGCCAGCAGTCAACCATCCGGGACAGGGGCCTACGAGCAGTACTTC
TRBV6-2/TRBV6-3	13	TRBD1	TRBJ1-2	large	CASSRQGNYGYTF	TGTGCCAGCAGTAGACAGGGGAATTATGGCTACACCTTC
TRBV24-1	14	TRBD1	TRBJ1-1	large	CATSDGTGNTEAFF	TGTGCCACCAGTGACGGGACAGGGAACACTGAAGCTTTCTTT
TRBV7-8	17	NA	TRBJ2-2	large	CASSLKGLLTGTGELFF	TGTGCCAGCAGCTTAAAGGGCTTACTAACTGGTACCGGGGAGCTGTTTTTT
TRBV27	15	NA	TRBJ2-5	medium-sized	CASSLSGGQFETQYF	TGTGCCAGCAGTTTATCCGGAGGGCAGTTCGAGACCCAGTACTTC